The source of this TCR beta chain is a study of Graves' ophthalmopathy and Graves' hyperthyroidism. Hyperthyroidism qualified as stable when ophthalmopathy did not develop within 18 months of follow-up. Aged 18 to 65, the patients with hyperthyroidism had under 2 months' duration and were newly diagnosed. RNA transcripts were the template, and TCR beta CDR3 regions were amplified from them. The authors performed first-round RT-PCR with HTBI primers and then a second-round multiplex PCR. MiXCR was run by TCRdb on the multiplex PCR reads, yielding one entry per CDR3 protein. Of hundreds of thousands of distinct CDR3 sequences listed, 20% to 25% are singletons. The germline V gene encodes CDR1 SGHKS and CDR2 YYEKEE (reference sequence). This CDR3 has 13 amino acids. V was pared by 0 bases and J by 5 bases, with 6 bases between. There are many counts of this clonotype. The antigen is not known. Study findings and constraints: With roughly 65% sensitivity and roughly 72% specificity, the model predicted ophthalmopathy progression. The blood repertoire also included most expanded thyroid clonotypes above 0.001 frequency.

Material for sequencing was peripheral blood. V usage is TRBV5-5 and J usage is TRBJ1-5; D uncertain. This receptor was identified in a woman aged 18-35 years with stable Graves' hyperthyroidism. CDR3 bases: TGTGCCAGCAGCTTGGATATGTATCAGCCCCAGCATTTT. Translating gives CASSLDMYQPQHF.